One and the same sample provided the 7 T cell receptor beta chains below, sequenced in a study of blood T cell repertoires in COVID-19. Some clones are missing from TCRdb's copy, which holds only in-frame ones; the method was immunoSEQ multiplex PCR. The table shows tens of thousands of clones, with roughly 80% occurring only once. Sequencing used peripheral blood. The origin of the receptors is a man aged 55 to 69 with COVID-19, enrolled during active disease.

This clone appeared many times. The chain couples TRBV11-2 to TRBJ1-3; the D gene is possibly TRBD1 (6 bases). The length of the CDR3 is 18 residues. The germline CDR1 and CDR2 sequences are SGHAT and FQNNGV. V was shortened by 1 base and J by 2 bases, with 18 bases between the two germline ends. The CDR3 nucleotides read TGTGCCAGCAGCTTAGGGGACACCCTCTACGATCCTGGAAACACCATATATTTT. It codes for CASSLGDTLYDPGNTIYF.

This clone came up a few times. The chain couples TRBV5-6 to TRBJ2-7; 7 positions match TRBD2. The CDR3 length is 14 residues. The J segment lost 0 bases and the V segment lost 7 bases, leaving 7 bases of the junction unmatched. Germline V lookup: CDR1 SGHDT, CDR2 YYEEEE. CDR3 residues: CASAGSSGSYEQYF. The CDR3 DNA reads as TGTGCCAGCGCCGGTTCTAGCGGCTCCTACGAGCAGTACTTC.

The chain recombines TRBV18 with TRBJ2-7, with D possibly being TRBD1 (5 bases). Between the trimmed V and J ends, which lost 2 bases and 3 bases, there was a span of 8 bases. The CDR3 has 13 residues. Germline CDR1 is KGHSH and CDR2 is LQKENI. In DNA form, the CDR3 reads TGTGCCAGCTCACCAGGACATGGCTACGAGCAGTACTTC. Its translation is CASSPGHGYEQYF.

V gene TRBV20-1 combines with J gene TRBJ1-6, with D tentatively TRBD1 (6 bases). This CDR3 has 17 residues. Germline V CDR1 and CDR2: DFQATT, SNEGSKA (reference sequence). The V end lost 3 bases, the J end lost 3 bases, and 18 bases lay between the germline ends. CDR3 in amino acids: CSASSPGQLGYNSPLHF. In DNA form, the CDR3 reads TGCAGTGCTAGTTCTCCTGGACAGTTGGGCTATAATTCACCCCTCCACTTT.

The count of this clone is one. The chain employs TRBV5-1 and TRBJ1-1; 8 bases map to TRBD1. V dropped 4 bases and J dropped 1; count of bases not matched to a gene: 6. The CDR3 is made up of 15 amino acids. Germline loops: CDR1 SGHRS, CDR2 YFSETQ. CDR3 nucleotide sequence: TGCGCCAGCAGCCCCAAGACAGGGGCGAACACTGAAGCTTTCTTT. Residues: CASSPKTGANTEAFF.

The rearrangement links TRBV7-3 to TRBJ2-1; 7 bases are a match to TRBD2. The CDR3 is 13 residues long. Trimming cost V 0 bases and J 15 bases; bases outside gene matches: 8. Germline V gene data show CDR1 as SGHTA and CDR2 as FQGTGA. The CDR3: CASSLTAWDYLFF. CDR3 coding DNA: TGTGCCAGCAGCTTAACGGCGTGGGACTACTTGTTCTTC.

This clone was counted a few times. This chain links TRBV2 with TRBJ2-1, with D perhaps matching TRBD1 (5 bases). There are 11 residues in the CDR3. With 5 bases removed from V and 9 bases from J, the gap between germline ends came to 8 bases. The germline V gene has CDR1 SNHLY and CDR2 FYNNEI. In DNA, the CDR3 is TGTGCCAGCAGTCCCCAGGGTGAGCAGTTCTTC. This codes for CASSPQGEQFF.